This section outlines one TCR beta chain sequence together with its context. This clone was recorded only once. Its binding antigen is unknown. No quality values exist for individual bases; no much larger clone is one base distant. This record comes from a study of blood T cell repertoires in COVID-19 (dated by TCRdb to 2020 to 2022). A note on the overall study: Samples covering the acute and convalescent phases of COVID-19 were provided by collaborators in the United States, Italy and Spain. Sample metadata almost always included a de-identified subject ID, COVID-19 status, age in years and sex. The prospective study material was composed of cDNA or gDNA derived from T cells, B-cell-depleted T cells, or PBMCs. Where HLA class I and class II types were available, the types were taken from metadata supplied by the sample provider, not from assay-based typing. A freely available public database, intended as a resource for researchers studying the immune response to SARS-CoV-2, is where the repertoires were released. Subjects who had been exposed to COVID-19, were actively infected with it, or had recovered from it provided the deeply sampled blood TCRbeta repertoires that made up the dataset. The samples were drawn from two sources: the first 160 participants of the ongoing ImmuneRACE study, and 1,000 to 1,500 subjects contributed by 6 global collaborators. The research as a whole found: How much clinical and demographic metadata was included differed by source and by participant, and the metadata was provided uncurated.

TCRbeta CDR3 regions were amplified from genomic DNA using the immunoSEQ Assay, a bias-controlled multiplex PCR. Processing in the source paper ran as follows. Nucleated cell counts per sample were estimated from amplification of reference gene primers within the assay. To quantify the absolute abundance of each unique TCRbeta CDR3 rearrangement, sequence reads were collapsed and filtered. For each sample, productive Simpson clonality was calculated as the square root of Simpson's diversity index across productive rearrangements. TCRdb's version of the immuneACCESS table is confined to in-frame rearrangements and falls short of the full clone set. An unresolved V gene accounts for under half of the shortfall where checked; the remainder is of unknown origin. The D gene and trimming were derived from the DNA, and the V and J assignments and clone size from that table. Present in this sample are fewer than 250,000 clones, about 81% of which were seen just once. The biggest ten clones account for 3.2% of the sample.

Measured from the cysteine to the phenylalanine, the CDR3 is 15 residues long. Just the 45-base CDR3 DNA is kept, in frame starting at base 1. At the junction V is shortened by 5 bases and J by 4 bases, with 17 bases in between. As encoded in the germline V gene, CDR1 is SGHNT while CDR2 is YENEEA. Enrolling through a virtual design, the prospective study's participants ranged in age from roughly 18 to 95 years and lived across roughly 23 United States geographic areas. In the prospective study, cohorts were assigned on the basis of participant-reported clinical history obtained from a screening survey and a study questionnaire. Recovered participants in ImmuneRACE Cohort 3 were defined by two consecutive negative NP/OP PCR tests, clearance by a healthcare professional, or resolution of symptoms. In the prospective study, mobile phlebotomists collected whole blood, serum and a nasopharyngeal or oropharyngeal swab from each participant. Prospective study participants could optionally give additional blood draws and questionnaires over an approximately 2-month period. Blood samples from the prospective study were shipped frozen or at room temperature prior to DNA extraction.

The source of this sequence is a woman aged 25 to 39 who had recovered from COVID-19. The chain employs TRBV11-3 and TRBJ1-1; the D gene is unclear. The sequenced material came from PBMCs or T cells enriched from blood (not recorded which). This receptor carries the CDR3 CASSPGPQGPTEAFF. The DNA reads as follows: TGTGCCAGCAGCCCAGGCCCCCAAGGTCCCACTGAAGCTTTCTTT.